These 20 T cell receptor beta chains were all obtained from the same sample, sequenced in a study of CD4 T cells in relation to SARS-CoV-2 and coronaviruses. Unexposed donor CD4+ T cells date from about 2010-2019, before the COVID-19 pandemic. Assay used: immunoSEQ multiplex PCR; TCRdb lists only in-frame clones, some missing. The repertoire includes some 65,000 clones, 87% of them detected once, and 1.6% sits in the top ten. Sequencing was done on a sample of memory CD4+ T cells from PBMCs. All receptors derive from a human donor in good health.

This rearrangement joins TRBV5-1 to TRBJ2-1, with D tentatively TRBD2 (6 bases). Trimming removed 4 bases at V and 6 bases at J, with 14 bases between. From germline, CDR1 is SGHRS and CDR2 YFSETQ. The CDR3 sequence is 14 residues long. The CDR3 sequence: CASSPEPSVNEQFF. CDR3 DNA: TGCGCCAGCAGCCCGGAGCCTAGCGTCAATGAGCAGTTCTTC.

The V and J genes are TRBV7-8 and TRBJ1-5, with D possibly matching TRBD1 (6 bases). Trimming removed 3 bases from V and 5 bases from J, with 20 bases in between. This CDR3 has 17 amino acids. CDR1 SGHVS and CDR2 FQNEAQ come from the germline V gene. CDR3 sequence reads: CASSFGILRQVDQPQHF. CDR3 sequence (DNA): TGTGCCAGCAGCTTTGGGATCTTGAGACAGGTGGATCAGCCCCAGCATTTT.

This sequence joins TRBV28 and TRBJ2-5, with 12 bases lining up with TRBD1. The CDR3 totals 16 residues. Unmatched junction bases numbered 9, after V lost 5 bases and J lost 5 bases. The V gene's germline CDR1 is MDHEN and CDR2 SYDVKM. This CDR3 reads CASSVAGTGGLETQYF. The CDR3 bases are TGTGCCAGCAGTGTTGCCGGGACAGGGGGCTTGGAGACCCAGTACTTC.

The chain has TRBV11-1 and TRBJ1-5, with a possible D match to TRBD1 (5 bases). Trimming pared 5 bases from V and 3 bases from J, leaving 14 bases between. Germline V gene data show CDR1 as SGHAT and CDR2 as FQDESV (reference sequence). This CDR3 has 15 residues. CDR3: CASSKSRDHNQPQHF. The CDR3, as DNA: TGTGCCAGCAGCAAGAGCCGGGACCACAATCAGCCCCAGCATTTT.

V gene TRBV7-9 combines with J gene TRBJ2-1; the match to TRBD2 covers 7 bases. Germline-derived CDR1 and CDR2 are SEHNR and FQNEAQ (reference sequence). The CDR3 is made up of 16 amino acids. Trimming at V came to 5 bases and at J to 2 bases, leaving 9 bases not matched to a gene. CDR3 protein: CASSMALAEAYNEQFF. CDR3 DNA sequence: TGTGCCAGCAGCATGGCGCTAGCGGAAGCCTACAATGAGCAGTTCTTC.

The chain recombines TRBV14 with TRBJ2-5, with 8 bases matching TRBD1. Per germline, CDR1 SGHDN and CDR2 FVKESK. The CDR3 is 14 residues long. The V segment lost 4 bases and the J segment 4 bases; nucleotides outside the gene matches: 5. CDR3 amino acids: CASSRDRGLETQYF. CDR3 nucleotide sequence: TGTGCCAGCAGCCGAGACAGGGGATTAGAGACCCAGTACTTC.

The chain employs TRBV18 and TRBJ2-1; TRBD2 might be the D (6 bases). The CDR3 runs to 11 residues. Trimming took 3 bases from V and 10 from J, leaving 7 bases between them. Germline loops: CDR1 KGHSH, CDR2 LQKENI. Here the CDR3 DNA reads TGTGCCAGCTCACCGAGCGGGGAGCAGTTCTTC. Amino acid sequence: CASSPSGEQFF.

This clone was recorded a few times. This chain joins TRBV7-9 and TRBJ2-1, with 7 bases identical to TRBD2. V trimming: 2 bases; J trimming: 4 bases; junction bases outside the gene matches: 5. The CDR3 extends over 15 amino acids. Per germline, CDR1 SEHNR and CDR2 FQNEAQ (reference sequence). The CDR3 loop reads CASSLTLAEYNEQFF. In nucleotides, the CDR3 is TGTGCCAGCAGCTTAACCCTAGCGGAGTACAATGAGCAGTTCTTC.

The rearrangement uses TRBV5-4 and TRBJ2-2; 9 bases align to TRBD1. Germline CDR1 SGHNT, CDR2 YYREEE (reference sequence). The CDR3 contains 16 residues. Trimming took 1 base from V and 6 from J; bases not matched to a gene: 7. In DNA form, the CDR3 reads TGTGCCAGCAGCTTGAAACAGGGGGCAGGTGCCGGGGAGCTGTTTTTT. Translated: CASSLKQGAGAGELFF.

The chain couples TRBV18 to TRBJ1-2, with 8 positions matching TRBD1. The CDR3 totals 15 residues. Per the germline V gene, CDR1 is KGHSH and CDR2 is LQKENI. Germline trimming cut 4 bases from V and 2 bases from J; bases unmatched to any gene: 6. In DNA, the CDR3 is TGTGCCAGCTCACTTCGGACAGGGCAGAACTATGGCTACACCTTC. As protein: CASSLRTGQNYGYTF.

The rearrangement uses TRBV4-1 and TRBJ1-5; 8 nucleotides align to TRBD1. CDR1 is MGHRA and CDR2 is YSYEKL in the germline V gene. V lost 1 base, J lost 4 bases, and 3 bases stayed unmatched. The CDR3 is 15 amino acids. Here the CDR3 reads CASSQGTGQNQPQHF. The CDR3 nucleotides read TGCGCCAGCAGCCAAGGGACAGGGCAGAATCAGCCCCAGCATTTT.

The chain carries TRBV6-5 and TRBJ1-6, with 9 bases lining up with TRBD1. The CDR3 has 14 residues. The germline CDR1 and CDR2 sequences are MNHEY and SVGAGI. Trimming cost V 6 bases and J 9 bases; bases outside gene matches: 6. The CDR3 loop is CASRETGGGSPLHF. CDR3 nucleotide sequence: TGTGCCAGCAGGGAGACAGGGGGAGGTTCACCCCTCCACTTT.

V usage is TRBV30 and J usage is TRBJ2-7, with D perhaps given as TRBD1 or TRBD2 (5 bases each). The V gene lost 3 bases and the J gene lost 2 bases, with 14 bases spanning the gap. This CDR3 has 14 residues. Germline V gene sequence: CDR1 GTSNPN, CDR2 SVGIG (reference sequence). The DNA for the CDR3 is TGTGCCTGGAGCAGAAGGCAGGGACCCTACGAGCAGTACTTC. Its translation: CAWSRRQGPYEQYF.

The chain combines TRBV27 with TRBJ2-1; the D is unclear. With 6 bases removed from V and 7 bases from J, the gap between germline ends came to 7 bases. The germline V gene encodes CDR1 MNHEY and CDR2 SMNVEV (reference sequence). This CDR3 has 11 amino acids. CDR3 nucleotide sequence: TGTGCCAGCAGAAGGCAGAATGAGCAGTTCTTC. Its translation is CASRRQNEQFF.

This rearrangement joins TRBV6-5 to TRBJ1-4; a weak D match, TRBD1 (5 bases). Germline assignment: CDR1 MNHEY and CDR2 SVGAGI. V lost 3 bases and J lost 7, with 18 bases in between. The CDR3 is 16 residues long. DNA for the CDR3: TGTGCCAGCAGTTATAGGATGAGGCAGGGTGGTGAAAAACTGTTTTTT. Its protein product is CASSYRMRQGGEKLFF.

The chain uses TRBV19 and TRBJ2-7; TRBD2 is a possible D gene (6 bases). V lost 4 bases, J lost 4 bases, and 14 bases lay in between. CDR1 is LNHDA, CDR2 SQIVND, per germline (reference sequence). This CDR3 has 14 amino acids. CDR3 DNA sequence: TGTGCCAGTAGTACTCGCGGGACGGAATACGAGCAGTACTTC. It translates to CASSTRGTEYEQYF.

V usage is TRBV28 and J usage is TRBJ2-2, with D unclear. Germline CDR1 MDHEN, CDR2 SYDVKM. Trimming shortened V by 7 bases and J by 0 bases, and 9 bases separated the two germline ends. CDR3 length: 14 amino acids. CDR3 region: CASMGSSNTGELFF. CDR3 DNA sequence: TGTGCCAGCATGGGGTCCTCGAACACCGGGGAGCTGTTTTTT.

Only a few counts were recorded for this clone. J is TRBJ1-3 and V is TRBV2; the D gene is possibly TRBD1 (5 bases). Trimming stripped 7 bases from V and 9 bases from J, with 19 bases between. The CDR3 length is 14 residues. Germline lookup yields CDR1 SNHLY and CDR2 FYNNEI. The CDR3, as DNA: TGTGCCAGCACATTACAGGTTGGCGTCCGCACCATATATTTT. Its protein product is CASTLQVGVRTIYF.

This clone was seen a few times. The rearrangement links TRBV5-1 to TRBJ1-2; the match to TRBD1 covers 9 bases. The V and J ends lost 3 bases and 3 bases, in that order; junction bases with no gene match: 6. The germline V gene encodes CDR1 SGHRS and CDR2 YFSETQ. The CDR3 runs to 15 residues. The CDR3 DNA follows: TGCGCCAGCAGCTCCCAACAGGGGGCGGACTATGGCTACACCTTC. Translated: CASSSQQGADYGYTF.

This chain joins TRBV28 and TRBJ1-4, with D uncertain. CDR1 is MDHEN and CDR2 is SYDVKM in the germline V gene. V was clipped by 5 bases and J by 0 bases, with 7 bases between them. The CDR3 covers 14 residues. The CDR3 loop is CASSGQPTNEKLFF. The DNA for the CDR3 is TGTGCCAGCAGTGGGCAGCCAACTAATGAAAAACTGTTTTTT.